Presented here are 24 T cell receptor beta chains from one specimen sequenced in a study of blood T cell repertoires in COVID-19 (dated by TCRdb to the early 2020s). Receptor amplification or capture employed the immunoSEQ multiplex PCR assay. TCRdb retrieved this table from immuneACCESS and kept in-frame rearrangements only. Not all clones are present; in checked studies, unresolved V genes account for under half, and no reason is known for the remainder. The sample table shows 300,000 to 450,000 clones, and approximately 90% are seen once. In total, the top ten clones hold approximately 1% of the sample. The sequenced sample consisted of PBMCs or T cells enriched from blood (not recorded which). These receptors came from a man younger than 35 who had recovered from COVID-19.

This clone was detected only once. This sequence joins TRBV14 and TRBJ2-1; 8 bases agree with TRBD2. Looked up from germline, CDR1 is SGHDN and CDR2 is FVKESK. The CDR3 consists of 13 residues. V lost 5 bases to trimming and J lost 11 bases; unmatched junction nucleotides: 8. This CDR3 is CASSAGTSGKQFF. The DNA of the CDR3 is TGTGCCAGCAGCGCCGGCACTAGCGGAAAGCAGTTCTTC.

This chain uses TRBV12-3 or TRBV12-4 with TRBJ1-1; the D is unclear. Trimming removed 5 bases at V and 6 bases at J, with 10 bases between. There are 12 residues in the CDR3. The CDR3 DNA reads TGTGCCAGCAGTCCGTGGAGCGCTGAAGCTTTCTTT. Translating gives CASSPWSAEAFF.

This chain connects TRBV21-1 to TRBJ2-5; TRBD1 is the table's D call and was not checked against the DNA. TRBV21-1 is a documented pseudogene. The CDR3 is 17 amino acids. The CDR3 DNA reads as TGTGCCAGCAGCCCTCCGGACAGGGGGAATGGTCGAGAGACCCAGTACTTC. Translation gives CASSPPDRGNGRETQYF.

The CDR3 is CASSLQEGDTQYF. The CDR3, as DNA: TGCGCCAGCAGCTTGCAGGAGGGAGATACGCAGTATTTT. The rearrangement uses TRBV5-1 and TRBJ2-3; weak D call: TRBD2 (6 bases). The germline V and J ends were trimmed by 1 base and 5 bases, with 8 bases remaining between them. Germline-derived CDR1 and CDR2 are SGHRS and YFSETQ. The length of the CDR3 is 13 residues. Together with reference TRBV5-1 and TRBJ2-3, the CDR3 gives the full variable domain: KAGVTQTPRYLIKTRGQQVTLSCSPISGHRSVSWYQQTPGQGLQFLFEYFSETQRNKGNFPGRFSGRQFSNSRSEMNVSTLELGDSALYLCASSLQEGDTQYFGPGTRLTVL.

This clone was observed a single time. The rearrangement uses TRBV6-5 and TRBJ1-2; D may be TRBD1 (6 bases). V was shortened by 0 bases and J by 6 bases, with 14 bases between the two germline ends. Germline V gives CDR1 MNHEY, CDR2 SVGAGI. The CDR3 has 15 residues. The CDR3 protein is CASSYSLGGLNGYTF. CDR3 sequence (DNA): TGTGCCAGCAGTTACTCGCTGGGGGGGCTCAATGGCTACACCTTC.

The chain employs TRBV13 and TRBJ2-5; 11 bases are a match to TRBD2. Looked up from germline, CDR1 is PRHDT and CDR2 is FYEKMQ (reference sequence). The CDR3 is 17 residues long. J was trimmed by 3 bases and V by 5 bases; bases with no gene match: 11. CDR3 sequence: CASSEGASGGPKETQYF. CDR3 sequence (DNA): TGTGCCAGCAGCGAGGGGGCTAGCGGGGGGCCCAAAGAGACCCAGTACTTC.

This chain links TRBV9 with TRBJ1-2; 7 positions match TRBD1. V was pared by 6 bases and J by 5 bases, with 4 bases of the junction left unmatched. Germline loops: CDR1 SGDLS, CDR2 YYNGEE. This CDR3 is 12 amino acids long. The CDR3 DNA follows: TGTGCCAGCAATAGGGGGCATTATGGCTACACCTTC. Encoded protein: CASNRGHYGYTF.

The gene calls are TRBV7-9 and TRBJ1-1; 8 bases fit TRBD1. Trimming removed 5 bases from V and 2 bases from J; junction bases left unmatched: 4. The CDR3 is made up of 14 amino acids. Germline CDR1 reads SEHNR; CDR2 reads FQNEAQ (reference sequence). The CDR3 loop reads CASSPQGVNTEAFF. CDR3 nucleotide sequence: TGTGCCAGCAGCCCACAGGGGGTTAACACTGAAGCTTTCTTT.

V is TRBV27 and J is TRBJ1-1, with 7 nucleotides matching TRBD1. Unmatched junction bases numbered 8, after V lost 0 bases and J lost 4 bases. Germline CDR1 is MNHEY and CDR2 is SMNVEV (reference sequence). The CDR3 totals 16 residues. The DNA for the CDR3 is TGTGCCAGCAGTTTATCCCGGGCAGGGGGGAGCACTGAAGCTTTCTTT. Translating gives CASSLSRAGGSTEAFF.

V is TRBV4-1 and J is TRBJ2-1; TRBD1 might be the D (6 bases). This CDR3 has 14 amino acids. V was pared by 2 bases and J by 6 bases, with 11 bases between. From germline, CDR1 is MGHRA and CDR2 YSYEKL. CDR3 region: CASSQWEGGNEQFF. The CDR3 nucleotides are TGCGCCAGCAGCCAATGGGAAGGGGGCAATGAGCAGTTCTTC.

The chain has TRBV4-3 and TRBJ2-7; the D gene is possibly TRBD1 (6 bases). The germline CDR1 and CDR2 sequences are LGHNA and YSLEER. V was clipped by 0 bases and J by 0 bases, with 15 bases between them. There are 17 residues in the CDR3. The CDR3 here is CASSQDYRTDFSYEQYF. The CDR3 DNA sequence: TGCGCCAGCAGCCAAGATTACAGGACAGATTTCTCCTACGAGCAGTACTTC.

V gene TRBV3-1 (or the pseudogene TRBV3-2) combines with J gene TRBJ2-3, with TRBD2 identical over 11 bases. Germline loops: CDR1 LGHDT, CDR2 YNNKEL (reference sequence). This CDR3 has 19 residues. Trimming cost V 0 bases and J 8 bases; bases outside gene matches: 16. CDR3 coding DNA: TGTGCCAGCAGCCAAGATAGTCAATTAGCGGGGGGGGTACAGGGTACGCAGTATTTT. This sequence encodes CASSQDSQLAGGVQGTQYF.

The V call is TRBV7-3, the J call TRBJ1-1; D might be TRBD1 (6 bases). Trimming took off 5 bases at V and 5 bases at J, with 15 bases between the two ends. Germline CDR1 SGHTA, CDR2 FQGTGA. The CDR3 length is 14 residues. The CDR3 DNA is TGTGCCAGCAGCGCACAGGGAGGGGTAACTGAAGCTTTCTTT. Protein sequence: CASSAQGGVTEAFF.

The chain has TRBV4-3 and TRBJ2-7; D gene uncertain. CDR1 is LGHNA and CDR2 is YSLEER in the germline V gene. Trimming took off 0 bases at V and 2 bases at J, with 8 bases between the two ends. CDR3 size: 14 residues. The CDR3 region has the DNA TGCGCCAGCAGCCAAGATCTAGGCCCCTACGAGCAGTACTTC. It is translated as CASSQDLGPYEQYF.

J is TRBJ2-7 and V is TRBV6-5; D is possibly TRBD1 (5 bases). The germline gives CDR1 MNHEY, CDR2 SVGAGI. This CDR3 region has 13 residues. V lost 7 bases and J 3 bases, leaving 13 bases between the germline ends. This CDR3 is CASNKGLGYEQYF. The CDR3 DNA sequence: TGTGCCAGCAATAAGGGGCTCGGCTACGAGCAGTACTTC.

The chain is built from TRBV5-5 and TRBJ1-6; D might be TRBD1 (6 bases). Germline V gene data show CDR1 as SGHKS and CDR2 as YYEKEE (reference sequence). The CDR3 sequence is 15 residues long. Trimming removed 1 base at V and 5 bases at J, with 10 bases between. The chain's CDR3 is CASSLWQGNNSPLHF. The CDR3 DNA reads TGTGCCAGCAGCTTGTGGCAGGGGAATAATTCACCCCTCCACTTT.

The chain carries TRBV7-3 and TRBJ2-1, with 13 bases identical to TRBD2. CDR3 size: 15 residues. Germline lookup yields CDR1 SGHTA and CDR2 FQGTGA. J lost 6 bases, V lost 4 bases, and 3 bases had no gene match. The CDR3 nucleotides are TGTGCCAGCAGCTCCGGGACTAGCGGGGTCAATGAGCAGTTCTTC. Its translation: CASSSGTSGVNEQFF.

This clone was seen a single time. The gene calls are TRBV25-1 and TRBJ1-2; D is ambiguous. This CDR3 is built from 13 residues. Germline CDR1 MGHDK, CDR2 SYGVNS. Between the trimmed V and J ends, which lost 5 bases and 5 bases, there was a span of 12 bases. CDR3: CASSPGSRYGYTF. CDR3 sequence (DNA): TGTGCCAGCAGTCCCGGGAGTCGATATGGCTACACCTTC.

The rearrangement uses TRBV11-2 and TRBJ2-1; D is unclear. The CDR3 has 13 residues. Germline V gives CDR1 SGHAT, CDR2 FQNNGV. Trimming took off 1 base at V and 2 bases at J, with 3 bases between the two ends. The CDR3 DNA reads TGTGCCAGCAGCTTAGCTACCTACAATGAGCAGTTCTTC. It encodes CASSLATYNEQFF.

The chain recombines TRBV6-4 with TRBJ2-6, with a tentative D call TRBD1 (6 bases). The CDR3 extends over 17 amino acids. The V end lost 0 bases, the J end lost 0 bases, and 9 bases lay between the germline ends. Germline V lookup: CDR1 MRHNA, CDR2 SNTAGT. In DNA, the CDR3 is TGTGCCAGCAGTGACTCTCGGGGACACTCTGGGGCCAACGTCCTGACTTTC. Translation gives CASSDSRGHSGANVLTF.

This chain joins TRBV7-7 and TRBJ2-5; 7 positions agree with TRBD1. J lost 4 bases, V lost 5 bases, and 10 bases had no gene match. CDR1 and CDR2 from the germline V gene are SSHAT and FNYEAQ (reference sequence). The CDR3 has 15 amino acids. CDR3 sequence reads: CASSQGTDQRETQYF. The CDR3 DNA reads TGTGCCAGCAGCCAGGGGACAGACCAAAGAGAGACCCAGTACTTC.

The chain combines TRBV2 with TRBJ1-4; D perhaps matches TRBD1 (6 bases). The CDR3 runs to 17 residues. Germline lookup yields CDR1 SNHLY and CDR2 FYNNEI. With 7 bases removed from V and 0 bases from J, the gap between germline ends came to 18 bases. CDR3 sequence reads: CASTPGGQKATNEKLFF. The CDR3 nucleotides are TGTGCCAGCACCCCCGGGGGGCAGAAGGCAACTAATGAAAAACTGTTTTTT.

CDR3 nucleotide sequence: TGTGCCAGCAGTCCTGGACAGGGGGTCTATGGCTACACCTTC. This translates into CASSPGQGVYGYTF. The gene calls are TRBV28 and TRBJ1-2; 10 nucleotides line up with TRBD1. CDR3 length equals 14 residues. Germline V gene sequence: CDR1 MDHEN, CDR2 SYDVKM. V shed 5 bases and J 4 bases; nucleotides not matched to a gene: 4.

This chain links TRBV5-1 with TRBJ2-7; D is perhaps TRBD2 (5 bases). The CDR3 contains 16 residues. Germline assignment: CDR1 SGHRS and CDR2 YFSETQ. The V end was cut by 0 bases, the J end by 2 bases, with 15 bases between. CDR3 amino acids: CASSLAGERKTYEQYF. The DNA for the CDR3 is TGCGCCAGCAGCTTGGCCGGAGAGCGGAAGACCTACGAGCAGTACTTC.